This T cell receptor (beta chain) was recovered during a study of OX40 agonist ivuxolimab in advanced cancers. Study-wide background: Patients were dosed with the agonistic anti-OX40 (CD134) antibody ivuxolimab. Patients in the trial were receiving intravenous ivuxolimab every 2 weeks, at doses of 0.01 to 10 mg/kg. Study-level points and caveats: Antigen specificity of clonally expanded peripheral T cells was not established. CD8+ T cells (on average) carried more expanded clones than CD4+ T cells.

The repertoire was sequenced with immunoSEQ multiplex PCR; TCRdb's copy has only in-frame clones and lacks some. The sample has approximately 70,000 clones, 88% seen once; the top ten hold roughly 1%. This clone was picked up a small number of times. Its antigen is unidentified. The V gene lost 8 bases and the J gene lost 6 bases, with 10 bases spanning the gap. CDR3 length: 10 amino acids. Per the germline V gene, CDR1 is DFQATT and CDR2 is SNEGSKA (reference sequence). The chain has TRBV20-1 and TRBJ1-2, with unresolved D. This TCR derives from an adult with an advanced solid tumor such as melanoma, head and neck, liver or kidney cancer. Sequencing used CD4+ or CD8+ T cells sorted from blood, obtained in a trial of the OX40 agonist ivuxolimab. In DNA form, the CDR3 reads TGCAGTCTCGGACTGGATGGCTACACCTTC. Translation gives CSLGLDGYTF.